One sample yielded the 11 T cell receptor beta chains listed below, sequenced in a study of T cell repertoires in aging, cancer and after chemotherapy. TRB rearrangements spanning V, D and J were amplified using mixed TRB-A/B primers. TCRdb re-called the multiplex PCR reads through MiXCR, storing one row per CDR3 protein. This table holds about 2,400 distinct CDR3 sequences, about 51% found once. TCR beta rearrangements were amplified from peripheral blood genomic DNA. The material sequenced was blood. Receptors were obtained from a human donor with a blood cancer.

The V and J genes are TRBV7-6 and TRBJ2-2, with D tentatively TRBD1 or TRBD2 (5 bases each). V dropped 5 bases and J dropped 4 bases, with 17 bases sitting between them. This CDR3 contains 16 residues. Germline V gene sequence: CDR1 SGHVS, CDR2 FNYEAQ. The CDR3 DNA sequence: TGTGCCAGCAGCCCTCGCTCAGAGGGGACCACCGGGGAGCTGTTTTTT. Translation: CASSPRSEGTTGELFF.

This clonotype occurred once. The chain employs TRBV6-1 and TRBJ2-2; D possibly corresponds to TRBD1 (5 bases). The CDR3 length is 16 residues. Germline V gene data show CDR1 as MNHNS and CDR2 as SASEGT. V lost 3 bases and J 6 bases, leaving 17 bases between the germline ends. Here the CDR3 reads CASSDEVAGWAGELFF. The CDR3, as DNA: TGTGCCAGCAGTGACGAAGTGGCAGGGTGGGCCGGGGAGCTGTTTTTT.

The chain recombines TRBV6-1 with TRBJ1-4, with D perhaps TRBD1 (5 bases). Germline CDR1 is MNHNS and CDR2 is SASEGT. Trimming stripped 6 bases from V and 3 bases from J, with 11 bases between. There are 14 residues in the CDR3. The CDR3 coding sequence is TGTGCCAGCAGACTAGGGGTGGCTAATGAAAAACTGTTTTTT. It codes for CASRLGVANEKLFF.

By sample share, this clonotype is large. The genes are TRBV29-1 and TRBJ1-2; no reliable D call. This CDR3 has 12 amino acids. The V and J ends lost 3 bases and 1 base respectively, with 6 bases between them. CDR1 and CDR2 from the germline V gene are SQVTM and ANQGSEA. CDR3 protein: CSVDGDNYGYTF. The CDR3 bases are TGCAGCGTTGACGGGGATAACTATGGCTACACCTTC.

The chain is built from TRBV6-6 and TRBJ2-7; the D is unclear. Per the germline V gene, CDR1 is MNHNY and CDR2 is SVGAGI (reference sequence). The CDR3 is 12 amino acids. V gave up 8 bases and J gave up 7 bases, with 15 bases separating them. The CDR3: CASGLPEGEQYF. The CDR3 DNA sequence: TGTGCCAGCGGTTTGCCCGAAGGGGAGCAGTACTTC.

This clonotype was counted only a few times. This rearrangement joins TRBV29-1 to TRBJ2-1; possible D gene TRBD2, 5 bases. There are 13 residues in the CDR3. The germline V and J ends were trimmed by 8 bases and 7 bases, with 18 bases remaining between them. CDR1 is SQVTM, CDR2 ANQGSEA, per germline. This CDR3 reads CSTASFSGNEQFF. The CDR3 DNA follows: TGCAGCACTGCTAGTTTTTCGGGGAATGAGCAGTTCTTC.

This chain uses TRBV6-4 with TRBJ2-7, with 14 bases identical to TRBD2. The CDR3 is 15 amino acids. J lost 5 bases, V lost 8 bases, and 8 bases had no gene match. Looked up from germline, CDR1 is MRHNA and CDR2 is SNTAGT. Written as DNA, the CDR3 is TGTGCCAGCCCCACGACTAGCGGGGGGGCGGACGAGCAGTACTTC. It codes for CASPTTSGGADEQYF.

In its sample, this clonotype was seen a few times. The J gene is TRBJ2-7, the V gene TRBV15; D unresolved. The germline V and J ends were trimmed by 0 bases and 6 bases, with 12 bases remaining between them. Germline V gene lookup returns CDR1 LNHNV and CDR2 YYDKDF (reference sequence). This CDR3 spans 14 amino acids. CDR3 bases: TGTGCCACCAGCAGAGACCGGGCCCTCCGCGAGCAGTACTTC. It translates to CATSRDRALREQYF.

The rearrangement uses TRBV6-5 and TRBJ1-2; no firm D call. Germline CDR1 is MNHEY and CDR2 is SVGAGI. CDR3 length: 14 residues. The V end was cut by 0 bases, the J end by 6 bases, with 11 bases between. CDR3 nucleotide sequence: TGTGCCAGCAGTTACTCGGGGAATTCGGATGGCTACACCTTC. Translated, it gives CASSYSGNSDGYTF.

The rearrangement joins TRBV12-3 or TRBV12-4 to TRBJ2-1; D is possibly TRBD1 (6 bases). The CDR3 length is 14 residues. V was shortened by 5 bases and J by 10 bases, with 18 bases between the two germline ends. Here the CDR3 reads CASSLSWGPHEQFF. The CDR3 coding sequence is TGTGCCAGCAGTCTCTCCTGGGGGCCCCACGAGCAGTTCTTC.

This clonotype rates as large. The chain is built from TRBV6-5 and TRBJ1-3, with D perhaps TRBD1 (5 bases). This CDR3 spans 16 amino acids. The V gene lost 6 bases and the J gene lost 0 bases, with 15 bases spanning the gap. Germline V lookup: CDR1 MNHEY, CDR2 SVGAGI. The CDR3 nucleotides read TGTGCCAGCAGAGCGGGGGTCGCGAGCTCTGGAAACACCATATATTTT. This translates into CASRAGVASSGNTIYF.